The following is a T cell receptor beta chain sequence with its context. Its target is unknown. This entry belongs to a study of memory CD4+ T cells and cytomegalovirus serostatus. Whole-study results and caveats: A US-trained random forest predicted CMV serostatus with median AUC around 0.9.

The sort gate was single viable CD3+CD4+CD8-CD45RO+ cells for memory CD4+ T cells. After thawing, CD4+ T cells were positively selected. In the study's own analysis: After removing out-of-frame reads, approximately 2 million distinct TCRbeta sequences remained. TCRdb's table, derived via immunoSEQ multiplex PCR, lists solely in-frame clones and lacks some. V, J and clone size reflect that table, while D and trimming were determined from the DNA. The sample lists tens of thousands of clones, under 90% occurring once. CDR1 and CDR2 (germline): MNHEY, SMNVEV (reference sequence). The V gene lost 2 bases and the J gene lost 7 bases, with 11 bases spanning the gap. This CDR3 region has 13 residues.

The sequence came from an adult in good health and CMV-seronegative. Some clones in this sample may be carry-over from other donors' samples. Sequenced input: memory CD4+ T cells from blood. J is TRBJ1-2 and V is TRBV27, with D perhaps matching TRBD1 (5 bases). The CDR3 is CASSLRRGGGYTF. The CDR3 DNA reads TGTGCCAGCAGTTTAAGGCGTGGGGGTGGCTACACCTTC.